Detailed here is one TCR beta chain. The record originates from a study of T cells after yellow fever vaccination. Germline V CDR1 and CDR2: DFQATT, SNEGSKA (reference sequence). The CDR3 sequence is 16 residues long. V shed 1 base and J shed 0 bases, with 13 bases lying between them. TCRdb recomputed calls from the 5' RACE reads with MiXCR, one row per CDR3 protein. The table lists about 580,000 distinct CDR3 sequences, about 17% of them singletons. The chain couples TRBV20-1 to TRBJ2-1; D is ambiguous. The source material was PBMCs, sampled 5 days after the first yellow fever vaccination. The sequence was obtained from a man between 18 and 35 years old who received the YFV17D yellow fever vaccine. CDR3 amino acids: CSARGFPPLSYNEQFF. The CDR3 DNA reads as TGCAGTGCTAGAGGTTTTCCCCCTCTCTCCTACAATGAGCAGTTCTTC.